This section outlines one T cell receptor (beta chain) sequence together with its context. Antigen: not known. This record comes from a study of shared clonotypes between healthy human individuals. Study-level findings and limits: The authors expected sequencing depth to affect clonotype sharing among donors.

As processed by the authors: ImmunoSEQ output lacked quality scores and full-length reads, limiting matched filtering. Sequencing was performed with immunoSEQ multiplex PCR; in TCRdb, only in-frame clones are kept and a portion is missing. V, J and clone size derive from that table, while D and trimming were established from the DNA sequence. The sample carries fewer than 700,000 clones, roughly 79% recorded once. Genomic DNA of unsorted samples came from some 91 million PBMCs. This TCR derives from a middle-aged woman in good health. Some clones in this sample may be carry-over from other donors' samples. Sequenced sample: PBMCs.

The CDR3 DNA sequence: TGTGCCAGCTCAGTTGTTGGACCCGCGAACACCGGGGAGCTGTTTTTT. Its protein product is CASSVVGPANTGELFF. The genes are TRBV6-6 and TRBJ2-2; D ambiguous. V shed 8 bases and J shed 0 bases, with 16 bases lying between them. CDR3 size: 16 residues. CDR1 is MNHNY and CDR2 is SVGAGI in the germline V gene (reference sequence).